This is a list of T cell receptor beta chains from one sample in a study of ipilimumab plus nivolumab after autologous stem cell transplantation. The protocol was immunoSEQ multiplex PCR, while the TCRdb copy is restricted to in-frame clones and leaves out a portion. The profile shows around 19,000 clones, about four fifths of them singletons. This specimen was PBMCs, taken in a trial of ipilimumab plus nivolumab as post-transplant consolidation. The receptors originated from a male donor with diffuse large B-cell lymphoma. The CDR3 runs from the conserved cysteine through the conserved F or W. Fields, in order: D gene, CDR3 length, clone size, J gene, V gene, CDR3 DNA, CDR3 protein. The D gene is left open where the match is weak. Clone size is shown for a subset of rows, as once, few, many or a class of expanded clone.

- | 11 | - | TRBJ1-2 | TRBV20-1 | TGCAGTGCCGAGGGGGGGGTTGGCTACACCTTC | CSAEGGVGYTF
TRBD2 | 17 | large | TRBJ2-5 | TRBV10-2 | TGCGCCAGCAGTGAGGATGGGCAGGGAGGGTACCAAGAGACCCAGTACTTC | CASSEDGQGGYQETQYF
- | 13 | - | TRBJ2-5 | TRBV6-1 | TGTGCCAGCACCGAAGGGGCCCGCGAGACCCAGTACTTC | CASTEGARETQYF
TRBD2 | 17 | - | TRBJ2-1 | TRBV2 | TGTGCCAGCAGCCCCGTGGGACTAGCGGGGGGGTACAATGAGCAGTTCTTC | CASSPVGLAGGYNEQFF
TRBD2 | 19 | - | TRBJ2-5 | TRBV5-1 | TGCGCCAGCAGCTTGGCCTTGGGACTAGCGGGGCTGATCCAAGAGACCCAGTACTTC | CASSLALGLAGLIQETQYF
- | 13 | - | TRBJ2-7 | TRBV2 | TGTGCCAGCAGCAGGGACACATCCTACGAGCAGTACTTC | CASSRDTSYEQYF
- | 18 | - | TRBJ2-3 | TRBV1 | TGCACCAGCAGCCATCTCGAACAATTTAAGGGGGTTCGAGATACGCAGTATTTT | CTSSHLEQFKGVRDTQYF
- | 15 | - | TRBJ2-1 | TRBV7-2 | TGTGCCAGCAGCTCGTCTCGGGGAACATACAATGAGCAGTTCTTC | CASSSSRGTYNEQFF
- | 13 | - | TRBJ2-1 | TRBV18 | TGTGCCAGCTCGCACAGCTCCTACAATGAGCAGTTCTTC | CASSHSSYNEQFF
- | 15 | - | TRBJ2-7 | TRBV6-1 | TGTGCCAGCAGTGAACTGGGGGCGGGCCTCTACGAGCAGTACTTC | CASSELGAGLYEQYF
TRBD1 | 16 | - | TRBJ1-6 | TRBV2 | TGTGCCAGCAGCAAGACCGGGACAGTAAATAATTCACCCCTCCACTTT | CASSKTGTVNNSPLHF
TRBD2 | 15 | - | TRBJ2-2 | TRBV11-2 | TGTGCCAGCAGCTTCCGGCGGGGGGGCCCCGGGGAGCTGTTTTTT | CASSFRRGGPGELFF
- | 13 | - | TRBJ2-1 | TRBV6-6 | TGTGCCAGCAGTTACTCCCTAAACAATGAGCAGTTCTTC | CASSYSLNNEQFF
- | 13 | - | TRBJ2-2 | TRBV5-8 | TGTGCCAGCAGCTTGACACATACCGGGGAGCTGTTTTTT | CASSLTHTGELFF
- | 15 | - | TRBJ1-3 | TRBV2 | TGTGCCAGCAGAGGCGCAGGGTATGGTGGAAACACCATATATTTT | CASRGAGYGGNTIYF
TRBD2 | 17 | - | TRBJ2-2 | TRBV5-1 | TGCGCCAGCAGCTTGCTGAGCGGGGGGGCCACGGCCGGGGAGCTGTTTTTT | CASSLLSGGATAGELFF
TRBD2 | 15 | - | TRBJ2-5 | TRBV5-1 | TGCGCCAGCAGCTTGGCGGGTAGCGGGGGTGAGACCCAGTACTTC | CASSLAGSGGETQYF
- | 15 | - | TRBJ1-1 | TRBV5-1 | TGCGCCAGCAGCTTGGAATCGGTTTCCGCTGCTGAAGCTTTCTTT | CASSLESVSAAEAFF
- | 13 | medium-sized | TRBJ2-5 | TRBV15 | TGTGCCACCAGCAGTGACAGCCAAGAGACCCAGTACTTC | CATSSDSQETQYF
TRBD1 | 13 | - | TRBJ2-5 | TRBV6-6 | TGTGCCTCCCAACAGGGGGCGGGTGAGACCCAGTACTTC | CASQQGAGETQYF
- | 17 | - | TRBJ2-7 | TRBV18 | TGTGCCAGCTCACCAGGGGGAGATTTCGAAGGGATATACGAGCAGTACTTC | CASSPGGDFEGIYEQYF
- | 15 | - | TRBJ1-2 | TRBV7-2 | TGTGCCAGCAGCTTAGCACAGGGCAGGGGTGATGGCTACACCTTC | CASSLAQGRGDGYTF
TRBD1 | 14 | - | TRBJ2-5 | TRBV11-1 | TGTGCCAGCAGCTGGGCCCGACAGGGGGGGACCCAGTACTTC | CASSWARQGGTQYF
- | 12 | medium-sized | TRBJ1-2 | TRBV2 | TGTGCCAGCAGTGAGGGGGTTGTAGGCTACACCTTC | CASSEGVVGYTF
TRBD1 | 16 | - | TRBJ2-3 | TRBV13 | TGTGCCAGCAGCTCCGGGACAGGGGGCTACACAGATACGCAGTATTTT | CASSSGTGGYTDTQYF
TRBD2 | 17 | - | TRBJ2-7 | TRBV11-2 | TGTGCCAGCAGCTCCCGGGGCGGGGGACCACGATCCTACGAGCAGTACTTC | CASSSRGGGPRSYEQYF
TRBD1 | 13 | - | TRBJ1-2 | TRBV27 | TGTGCCAGCAGTTCGGCAGGGGGCACTGGCTACACCTTC | CASSSAGGTGYTF
- | 15 | - | TRBJ1-1 | TRBV5-1 | TGCGCCAGCAGCTTGGTTCCGGGTCCGAACACTGAAGCTTTCTTT | CASSLVPGPNTEAFF
- | 16 | - | TRBJ1-1 | TRBV7-3 | TGTGCCAGCAGCTTAAACGGGGGGCTTATGAACACTGAAGCTTTCTTT | CASSLNGGLMNTEAFF
TRBD2 | 14 | - | TRBJ2-7 | TRBV6-5 | TGTGCCAGCAGTCGGGGGGTCCGGGCCGACGAGCAGTACTTC | CASSRGVRADEQYF
- | 17 | - | TRBJ2-4 | TRBV18 | TGTGCCAGCTCACCACCCGGGGGACTTCTGCATGAAAACATTCAGTACTTC | CASSPPGGLLHENIQYF
TRBD1 | 15 | - | TRBJ2-1 | TRBV6-6 | TGTGCCAGCAGTTCACCGGGACAGTACTACAATGAGCAGTTCTTC | CASSSPGQYYNEQFF